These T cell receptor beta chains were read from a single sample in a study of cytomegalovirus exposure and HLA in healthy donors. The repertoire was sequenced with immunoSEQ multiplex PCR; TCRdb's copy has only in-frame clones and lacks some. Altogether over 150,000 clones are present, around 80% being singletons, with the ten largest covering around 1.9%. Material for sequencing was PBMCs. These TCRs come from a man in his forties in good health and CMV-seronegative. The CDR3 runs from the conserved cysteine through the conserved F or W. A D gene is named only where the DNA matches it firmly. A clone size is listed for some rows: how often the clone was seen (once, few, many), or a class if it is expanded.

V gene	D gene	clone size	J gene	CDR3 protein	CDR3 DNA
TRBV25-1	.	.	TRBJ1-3	CASSESGRNTIYF	TGTGCCAGCAGTGAATCAGGGCGAAACACCATATATTTT
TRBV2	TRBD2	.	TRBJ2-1	CASTPGGSGEQFF	TGTGCCAGCACACCGGGGGGGTCAGGTGAGCAGTTCTTC
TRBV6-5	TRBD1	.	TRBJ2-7	CASSWGQNLQYEQYF	TGTGCCAGCAGTTGGGGACAGAACCTCCAATACGAGCAGTACTTC
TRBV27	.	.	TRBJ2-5	CASSLVSGQETQYF	TGTGCCAGCAGTTTAGTGAGCGGGCAAGAGACCCAGTACTTC
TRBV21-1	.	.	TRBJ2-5	CASSQYRGLRQETQYF	TGTGCCAGCAGCCAATACAGGGGGCTGAGGCAAGAGACCCAGTACTTC
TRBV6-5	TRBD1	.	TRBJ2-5	CASSYRDRGWQETQYF	TGTGCCAGCAGTTACAGAGACAGGGGGTGGCAAGAGACCCAGTACTTC
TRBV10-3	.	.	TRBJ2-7	CAISDDRPDFYEQYF	TGTGCCATCAGTGATGACAGACCAGACTTCTACGAGCAGTACTTC
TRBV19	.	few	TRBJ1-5	CASSTGLPNQPQHF	TGTGCCAGTAGTACGGGACTGCCGAATCAGCCCCAGCATTTT
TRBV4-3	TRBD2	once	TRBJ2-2	CASSQDGSGRIYTGELFF	TGCGCCAGCAGCCAAGATGGGAGCGGGAGGATATACACCGGGGAGCTGTTTTTT
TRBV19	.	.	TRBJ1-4	CASSIGAGGQNEKLFF	TGTGCCAGTAGTATAGGGGCCGGTGGCCAGAATGAAAAACTGTTTTTT
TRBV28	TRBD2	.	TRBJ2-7	CASSHETSHSSYEQYF	TGTGCCAGCAGTCACGAGACTAGCCATAGCTCCTACGAGCAGTACTTC
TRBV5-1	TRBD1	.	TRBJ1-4	CASGTGATNEKLFF	TGCGCCAGCGGGACAGGTGCAACTAATGAAAAACTGTTTTTT
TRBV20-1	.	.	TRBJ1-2	CSARTEYGYTF	TGCAGTGCCCGGACAGAGTATGGCTACACCTTC
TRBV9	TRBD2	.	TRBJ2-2	CASSGGAGDWTGELFF	TGTGCCAGCAGCGGTGGGGCGGGAGATTGGACCGGGGAGCTGTTTTTT
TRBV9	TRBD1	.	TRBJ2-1	CASSVRQGFRLSHEQFF	TGTGCCAGCAGCGTCCGACAGGGTTTCCGGTTAAGCCATGAGCAGTTCTTC
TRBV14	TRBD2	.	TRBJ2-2	CASSQRGGLAGRTGELFF	TGTGCCAGCAGCCAAAGAGGTGGACTAGCGGGACGGACCGGGGAGCTGTTTTTT
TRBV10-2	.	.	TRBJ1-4	CASRDRRQSEKLFF	TGCGCCAGCAGAGACAGGAGACAGAGTGAAAAACTGTTTTTT
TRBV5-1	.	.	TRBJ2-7	CASSRNPWDGLFDEQYF	TGCGCCAGCAGCCGCAACCCCTGGGACGGACTATTTGACGAGCAGTACTTC
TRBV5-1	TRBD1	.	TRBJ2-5	CASSEGPGQGRQETQYF	TGCGCCAGCAGCGAAGGGCCGGGACAGGGCCGGCAAGAGACCCAGTACTTC
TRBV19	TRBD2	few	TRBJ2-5	CASTSRLAGGEKETQYF	TGTGCCAGTACCTCTCGACTAGCGGGAGGGGAAAAGGAGACCCAGTACTTC
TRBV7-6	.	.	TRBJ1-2	CASSPKTTGSGYTF	TGTGCCAGCAGCCCCAAGACCACAGGGTCCGGCTACACCTTC
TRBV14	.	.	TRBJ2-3	CASSQAISTDTQYF	TGTGCCAGCAGCCAGGCCATTAGCACAGATACGCAGTATTTT
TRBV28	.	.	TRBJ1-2	CASSLVPNAANYGYTF	TGTGCCAGCAGTTTGGTACCTAACGCGGCTAACTATGGCTACACCTTC
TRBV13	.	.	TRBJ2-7	CASSLTLRLGGGYEQYF	TGTGCCAGCAGCCTAACCCTGAGACTAGGGGGCGGATACGAGCAGTACTTC
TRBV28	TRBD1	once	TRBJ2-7	CASRSTRDRGYEQYF	TGTGCCAGCAGGTCGACCCGGGACAGGGGGTACGAGCAGTACTTC
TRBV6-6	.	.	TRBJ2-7	CASSLLPYEQYF	TGTGCCAGCAGTCTCTTACCCTACGAGCAGTACTTC
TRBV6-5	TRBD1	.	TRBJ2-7	CASSSWTGGEQYF	TGTGCCAGCAGTTCTTGGACAGGGGGCGAGCAGTACTTC
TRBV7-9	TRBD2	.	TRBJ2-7	CASSLSGGRVHEQYF	TGTGCCAGCAGCCTATCTGGCGGGAGGGTCCACGAGCAGTACTTC
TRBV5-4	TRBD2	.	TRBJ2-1	CASRLGAGNHNEQFF	TGTGCCAGCAGATTAGGAGCGGGAAACCACAATGAGCAGTTCTTC
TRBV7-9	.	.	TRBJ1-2	CASSGQRVYGYTF	TGTGCCAGCAGCGGGCAGAGAGTCTATGGCTACACCTTC
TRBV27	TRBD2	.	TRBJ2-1	CASSPLRGGYNEQFF	TGTGCCAGCAGTCCGCTTCGGGGGGGCTACAATGAGCAGTTCTTC